This T cell receptor beta chain was recovered during a study of T cells in tumors after PD-1 blockade (dated by TCRdb to the late 2010s). Some background on the complete study: Patients with prior checkpoint blockade, systemic immunosuppressant use, or recent radiotherapy or other anti-cancer therapy within 4 weeks were excluded. Patients received pembrolizumab 200 mg every 3 weeks or cemiplimab 350 mg every 2 weeks. Ongoing daily vismodegib 150 mg was also given to a subset of patients during anti-PD-1 treatment. On average, peripheral blood samples had more than 90,000 TCR templates (range about 23,000-280,000) and about 35,000 unique clonotypes. Paired single-cell RNA and TCR sequencing was performed on site-matched tumors from BCC or SCC patients before and after anti-PD-1 therapy. To compare clonotypes in blood versus tumor, bulk TCR sequencing was run on approximately 11 peripheral blood samples drawn from about five patients. Clinical response was assessed using RECIST version 1.1.

Germline trimming: 1 base from V, 0 bases from J; junction bases outside gene matches: 12. CDR1 and CDR2 (LNHNV, YYDKDF) derive from the germline V gene (reference sequence). Reading from cysteine to phenylalanine, the CDR3 counts 20 amino acids. The read is trimmed to its CDR3 DNA, 60 bases read in frame from base 1. This clone was picked up a small number of times. No cognate antigen has been identified for it. Base qualities are not recorded, but no much larger clone differs from it by a single base. Genomic DNA extracted from tumor biopsies or peripheral blood was used for bulk TCRbeta sequencing, with input ranging from roughly 616 ng to 6,004 ng. Every patient was a poor candidate for surgical resection and had histologically proven advanced or metastatic basal or squamous cell carcinoma. Of the roughly 10 patients in the basal cell carcinoma cohort, roughly 8 underwent bulk tumor TCR sequencing.

Broader findings and caveats from the paper: The source of novel T cell clones was not identified and could include lymphoid organs or rare unexpanded clones within the tumor or its periphery. About 38% of TCR clonotypes from the tumor were detected in blood, and certain novel exhausted tumor clones were present in blood collected before treatment, which suggests recruitment from the periphery.

Deep TCRbeta sequencing was performed with the immunoSEQ platform. Processing in the source paper ran as follows. Only productive rearrangements were exported from the immunoSEQ Analyzer for further analysis. Bulk TCRbeta clonotypes were assigned T cell phenotypes by matching to single-cell RNA+TCR-seq clones sharing the same TCRbeta sequence. Clone enrichment in tumor was calculated as tumor frequency divided by PBMC frequency from bulk TCR sequencing. TCRs were sorted with GLIPH into specificity groups, meaning clusters of distinct TCRs that share CDR3 motifs and likely recognize common antigens. TCRdb limited this immuneACCESS table to in-frame rearrangements with V and J called. A share of clones is missing; checked studies link under half to unresolved V genes, and the rest is unexplained. V, J and clone size derive from that table, while D and trimming were established from the DNA sequence. The sample table shows tens of thousands of clones, and around 85% are seen once. About 9.3% of the sample is in the top ten clones.

The sequence was collected from a human donor with advanced basal cell or squamous cell carcinoma (not recorded which). Here the sequenced sample was PBMCs, taken before anti-PD-1 therapy. The rearrangement joined TRBV15 to TRBJ2-6, with TRBD1 matching 7 junction bases. The CDR3 reads as follows: CATSRAGTAALSSGANVLTF. The sequenced DNA: TGTGCCACCAGCAGAGCTGGGACAGCGGCATTGAGCTCTGGGGCCAACGTCCTGACTTTC.